A single T cell receptor beta chain is shown here with its context. These data are taken from a study of cytomegalovirus exposure and HLA in healthy donors. This CDR3 has 15 residues. Deletions cut 5 bases from V and 2 bases from J, with 13 bases between. Looked up from germline, CDR1 is MNHEY and CDR2 is SMNVEV (reference sequence). Primers included in the PCR were 60 Vbeta and 13 Jbeta primers. The assay was immunoSEQ multiplex PCR, and TCRdb's table has in-frame clones only and misses some. This sample has around 150,000 clones, with approximately 82% found just once. The TCR originated in a male donor in good health and CMV-seropositive. The chain has TRBV27 and TRBJ1-5; a possible D gene is TRBD1 (5 bases). Specimen: PBMCs. CDR3 coding DNA: TGTGCCAGCAGTCTACAGGCATGGCGCAATCAGCCCCAGCATTTT. Its translation is CASSLQAWRNQPQHF.